The 25 T cell receptor beta chains reported below all come from one sample, sequenced in a study of response to subunit inactivated influenza vaccine (dated by TCRdb to between 2018 and 2020). The library was prepared using RT-PCR. This sample was sequenced with an Illumina HiSeq 2500. The public sequencing data were trimmed at Q25 with fastp and processed into clonotypes with MiXCR by TCRdb, which kept only in-frame beta chains. Each record represents a unique CDR3 protein, reported with the most common genes and DNA among its rows. The sample table contains 650,000 to 800,000 distinct CDR3 sequences; only one count was recorded for about 15% of them. Less than 9% of the sample rests with the top ten. The sample consisted of PBMCs from blood, taken 14 to 15 days before vaccination. Receptor source: a man aged 45 to 65 who received an inactivated influenza vaccine. Donor details come from another sample of the same person, matched by shared clones.

The rearrangement uses TRBV20-1 and TRBJ2-7; D unresolved. Germline-derived CDR1 and CDR2 are DFQATT and SNEGSKA (reference sequence). Trimming removed 4 bases at V and 4 bases at J, with 11 bases between. This CDR3 has 12 residues. The CDR3 DNA sequence: TGCAGTGCTAAACCGTCTATGTACGAGCAGTACTTC. This encodes CSAKPSMYEQYF.

The chain recombines TRBV7-9 with TRBJ2-1; D perhaps matches TRBD2 (5 bases). V lost 6 bases and J 4 bases, leaving 19 bases between the germline ends. This CDR3 is built from 16 residues. Germline V gene data show CDR1 as SEHNR and CDR2 as FQNEAQ (reference sequence). This CDR3 reads CASRTTGKRIYNEQFF. The CDR3 DNA sequence: TGTGCCAGCAGGACGACTGGGAAGCGGATATACAATGAGCAGTTCTTC.

The V and J genes are TRBV5-5 and TRBJ2-2; D unclear. CDR3 length equals 15 residues. Trimming pared 3 bases from V and 0 bases from J, leaving 9 bases between. The germline V gene has CDR1 SGHKS and CDR2 YYEKEE (reference sequence). CDR3 amino acids: CASSSGPTNTGELFF. The CDR3 bases are TGTGCCAGCAGCTCCGGGCCTACGAACACCGGGGAGCTGTTTTTT.

This clonotype was recorded many times. The chain carries TRBV5-1 and TRBJ2-5; 9 nucleotides line up with TRBD1. CDR1 SGHRS and CDR2 YFSETQ come from the germline V gene. V lost 5 bases to trimming and J lost 4 bases; unmatched junction nucleotides: 3. The CDR3 sequence is 13 residues long. The chain's CDR3 is CASRTGGRETQYF. CDR3 sequence (DNA): TGCGCCAGCAGGACAGGGGGACGAGAGACCCAGTACTTC.

The sample holds a few counts of this clonotype. This sequence joins TRBV4-3 and TRBJ2-7; 7 positions agree with TRBD2. The CDR3 runs 15 residues. Germline trimming cut 0 bases from V and 4 bases from J; bases unmatched to any gene: 6. Germline-derived CDR1 and CDR2 are LGHNA and YSLEER. The CDR3, as DNA: TGCGCCAGCAGCCAAGAAGGAAGGGAGGGTTACGAGCAGTACTTC. Amino acid sequence: CASSQEGREGYEQYF.

This clonotype was seen once. The CDR3 nucleotides are TGTGCCTGCACTCGAGGGTACGGCACAGATACGCAGTATTTT. Encoded protein: CACTRGYGTDTQYF. This chain uses TRBV7-2 with TRBJ2-3, with D tentatively TRBD2 (5 bases). This CDR3 region has 14 residues. V lost 11 bases and J lost 1, with 16 bases in between. From germline, CDR1 is SGHTA and CDR2 FQGNSA.

This clonotype was observed a few times. The genes are TRBV5-1 and TRBJ2-7; D call uncertain. CDR3 length equals 15 residues. Trimming removed 4 bases at V and 2 bases at J, with 16 bases between. CDR1 and CDR2 from the germline V gene are SGHRS and YFSETQ. The chain's CDR3 is CASSPEWLATYEQYF. The CDR3 bases are TGCGCCAGCAGCCCTGAGTGGTTAGCCACCTACGAGCAGTACTTC.

In its sample, this clonotype was seen a few times. This rearrangement joins TRBV2 to TRBJ2-7; no clear D gene. Germline loops: CDR1 SNHLY, CDR2 FYNNEI. This CDR3 has 11 residues. Trimming stripped 8 bases from V and 3 bases from J, with 8 bases between. The CDR3 nucleotides are TGTGCCAGCCACTGGGGCTACGAGCAGTACTTC. This gives the protein CASHWGYEQYF.

This clonotype has just a few counts. The rearrangement links TRBV5-1 to TRBJ2-2; 8 bases line up with TRBD2. CDR3 size: 15 residues. Per the germline V gene, CDR1 is SGHRS and CDR2 is YFSETQ. J was trimmed by 4 bases and V by 4 bases; bases with no gene match: 6. The CDR3 sequence is CASSPGGTFTGELFF. The CDR3, as DNA: TGCGCCAGCAGCCCGGGGGGGACATTCACCGGGGAGCTGTTTTTT.

The chain couples TRBV7-6 to TRBJ2-1; a possible D gene is TRBD2 (5 bases). Trimming removed 6 bases at V and 11 bases at J, with 26 bases between. CDR3 length: 16 residues. Germline values: CDR1 SGHVS, CDR2 FNYEAQ. This chain's CDR3 is CASSFRGGAGNIKQFF. The DNA of the CDR3 is TGTGCCAGCAGTTTCCGTGGAGGAGCTGGTAACATTAAGCAGTTCTTC.

In its sample, this clonotype was seen a few times. The rearrangement joins TRBV4-2 to TRBJ2-1; 11 bases match TRBD2. The J segment lost 10 bases and the V segment lost 3 bases, leaving 14 bases of the junction unmatched. CDR3 size: 17 residues. Germline CDR1 and CDR2: LGHNA and YNFKEQ. The CDR3 DNA reads TGTGCCAGCAGCCAGGAAACCGGGACTAGCGGTTGGCAGGAGCAGTTCTTC. Amino acids: CASSQETGTSGWQEQFF.

V and J are TRBV12-3 or TRBV12-4 and TRBJ2-5, with D maybe TRBD2 (5 bases). V dropped 8 bases and J dropped 7 bases, with 23 bases sitting between them. The CDR3 loop spans 15 amino acids. This chain's CDR3 is CASGRHSEVFGTQYF. CDR3 in DNA: TGTGCCAGCGGCCGGCATTCGGAGGTGTTTGGGACCCAGTACTTC.

This clonotype has just a few counts. V and J are TRBV7-2 and TRBJ2-2, with D possibly matching TRBD2 (6 bases). Trimming took off 0 bases at V and 4 bases at J, with 12 bases between the two ends. Germline V lookup: CDR1 SGHTA, CDR2 FQGNSA. The CDR3 spans 16 residues. The CDR3 DNA reads as TGTGCCAGCAGCTTAGCGATGGGAGCGGGCACCGGGGAGCTGTTTTTT. As protein: CASSLAMGAGTGELFF.

The chain recombines TRBV11-2 with TRBJ2-5; TRBD2 might be the D (6 bases). The CDR3 contains 14 residues. The germline CDR1 and CDR2 sequences are SGHAT and FQNNGV. Trimming took off 1 base at V and 4 bases at J, with 10 bases between the two ends. CDR3 region: CASSLGPGGETQYF. The DNA for the CDR3 is TGTGCCAGCAGCTTAGGTCCCGGGGGAGAGACCCAGTACTTC. Variable domain in full (rest from reference TRBV11-2 and TRBJ2-5): EAGVAQSPRYKIIEKRQSVAFWCNPISGHATLYWYQQILGQGPKLLIQFQNNGVVDDSQLPKDRFSAERLKGVDSTLKIQPAKLEDSAVYLCASSLGPGGETQYFGPGTRLLVL.

This clonotype came up many times. V and J are TRBV12-3 or TRBV12-4 and TRBJ2-7, with TRBD2 as a possible D gene (6 bases). This CDR3 is built from 13 residues. V gave up 2 bases and J gave up 6 bases, with 11 bases separating them. The CDR3 nucleotides read TGTGCCAGCAGTTTAAGGGGTAGCGGCGAGCAGTACTTC. It translates to CASSLRGSGEQYF.

V and J are TRBV7-2 and TRBJ2-5; no clear D gene. V lost 1 base to trimming and J lost 5 bases, with 20 bases between them. Per the germline V gene, CDR1 is SGHTA and CDR2 is FQGNSA. This CDR3 spans 17 amino acids. Here the CDR3 reads CASSLVVRLGGRETQYF. In nucleotides, the CDR3 is TGTGCCAGCAGCTTAGTTGTTAGGCTAGGCGGCCGCGAGACCCAGTACTTC.

This rearrangement joins TRBV27 to TRBJ1-2; 8 positions agree with TRBD1. Per germline, CDR1 MNHEY and CDR2 SMNVEV (reference sequence). The CDR3 runs 13 residues. V lost 8 bases and J lost 2; bases outside the gene matches: 4. The CDR3 coding sequence is TGTGCCAGCCGGACAGGGCGGAACTATGGCTACACCTTC. Translation gives CASRTGRNYGYTF.

The J gene is TRBJ1-2, the V gene TRBV5-4, with D unresolved. The V end lost 0 bases, the J end lost 7 bases, and 13 bases lay between the germline ends. CDR1 is SGHNT, CDR2 YYREEE, per germline (reference sequence). The CDR3 length is 14 residues. DNA for the CDR3: TGTGCCAGCAGCTTGGTTGCAGGATTGGGTGGCTACACCTTC. Protein sequence: CASSLVAGLGGYTF.

This chain joins TRBV12-3 or TRBV12-4 and TRBJ1-6; the D is unclear. Trimming removed 3 bases at V and 8 bases at J, with 17 bases between. The length of the CDR3 is 16 residues. The DNA for the CDR3 is TGTGCCAGCAGTTTCGGTAGCTCGGGCCCGGATTCACCCCTCCACTTT. It codes for CASSFGSSGPDSPLHF.

This clonotype was detected only a few times. The chain links TRBV11-2 to TRBJ2-2; a possible D gene is TRBD2 (6 bases). CDR1 is SGHAT and CDR2 is FQNNGV in the germline V gene. The ends were cut back, 5 bases at V and 7 bases at J, with 11 bases in the middle. This CDR3 region has 13 residues. The CDR3 loop reads CASSLREFGELFF. CDR3 nucleotide sequence: TGTGCCAGCAGCCTCCGGGAGTTCGGGGAGCTGTTTTTT.

This rearrangement joins TRBV4-1 to TRBJ1-6; the match to TRBD1 covers 7 bases. The CDR3 spans 14 residues. Germline trimming cut 3 bases from V and 7 bases from J; bases unmatched to any gene: 3. The germline gives CDR1 MGHRA, CDR2 YSYEKL. CDR3 loop: CASSHRDSNSPLHF. The DNA of the CDR3 is TGCGCCAGCAGCCACCGGGACAGCAATTCACCCCTCCACTTT.

V and J are TRBV7-3 and TRBJ2-5, with 10 bases lining up with TRBD1. In germline, CDR1 is SGHTA, CDR2 FQGTGA. CDR3 length: 15 residues. The ends lost 5 bases at V and 2 bases at J; junction bases unmatched: 5. In DNA form, the CDR3 reads TGTGCCAGCAGCACGACAGGGGGCGGGCAAGAGACCCAGTACTTC. Its protein is CASSTTGGGQETQYF. Filled out from reference TRBV7-3 and TRBJ2-5, the complete variable domain reads GAGVSQTPSNKVTEKGKYVELRCDPISGHTALYWYRQSLGQGPEFLIYFQGTGAADDSGLPNDRFFAVRPEGSVSTLKIQRTERGDSAVYLCASSTTGGGQETQYFGPGTRLLVL.

The V gene is TRBV7-2, the J gene TRBJ2-2; TRBD2 agrees at 11 bases. There are 16 residues in the CDR3. Germline CDR1 SGHTA, CDR2 FQGNSA. Trimming cost V 1 base and J 7 bases; bases outside gene matches: 5. The CDR3, as DNA: TGTGCCAGCAGCTTAGTTAGCGGGAGGGCCGGCGGGGAGCTGTTTTTT. Amino acids: CASSLVSGRAGGELFF.

This chain uses TRBV9 with TRBJ1-5; D is ambiguous. Germline V CDR1 and CDR2: SGDLS, YYNGEE. The CDR3 runs to 14 residues. V was shortened by 0 bases and J by 6 bases, with 10 bases between the two germline ends. This CDR3 is CASSVGEVFQPQHF. The CDR3 nucleotides read TGTGCCAGCAGCGTAGGTGAAGTGTTTCAGCCCCAGCATTTT.

This clonotype was seen a few times. This sequence joins TRBV7-6 and TRBJ2-1; 8 nucleotides match TRBD2. There are 13 residues in the CDR3. J was trimmed by 12 bases and V by 5 bases; bases with no gene match: 9. CDR1 and CDR2 (germline): SGHVS, FNYEAQ. CDR3 protein: CASSPTDGGAQFF. DNA of the CDR3: TGTGCCAGCAGCCCTACTGACGGGGGGGCGCAGTTCTTC.